Presented here are 7 T cell receptor beta chains from one specimen sequenced in a study of blood T cell repertoires in COVID-19. The method was immunoSEQ multiplex PCR; TCRdb's version includes in-frame clones alone and lacks a portion of them. The table has over 90,000 clones, about 90% seen once. Sequencing input: peripheral blood. Receptor source: a woman aged 45 to 65 with COVID-19, enrolled during active disease.

This rearrangement joins TRBV30 to TRBJ2-1; D is possibly TRBD2 (6 bases). This CDR3 has 13 residues. V was trimmed by 1 base and J by 5 bases, leaving 9 bases between them. Looked up from germline, CDR1 is GTSNPN and CDR2 is SVGIG (reference sequence). The CDR3 here is CAWSARTNNEQFF. CDR3 bases: TGTGCCTGGAGTGCCCGGACTAACAATGAGCAGTTCTTC.

This rearrangement joins TRBV3-1 (or the pseudogene TRBV3-2) to TRBJ2-2, with 9 bases matching TRBD1. CDR1 and CDR2 from the germline V gene are LGHDT and YNNKEL (reference sequence). The CDR3 contains 19 residues. The V and J ends lost 2 bases and 7 bases, in that order; junction bases with no gene match: 17. This chain's CDR3 is CASSQKLLAGTGYGGELFF. Written as DNA, the CDR3 is TGTGCCAGCAGCCAAAAGCTACTGGCCGGGACAGGGTACGGCGGGGAGCTGTTTTTT.

The rearrangement links TRBV14 to TRBJ2-7; weak D call: TRBD1 (6 bases). The V gene's germline CDR1 is SGHDN and CDR2 FVKESK. CDR3 length: 15 amino acids. Trimming left V 1 base short and J 0 bases short, with 10 bases between. The CDR3 loop is CASSQGTGYSYEQYF. As DNA, the CDR3 is TGTGCCAGCAGCCAAGGTACAGGGTACTCCTACGAGCAGTACTTC.

This chain links TRBV30 with TRBJ1-1, with D possibly TRBD1 on 5 matching bases. Germline lookup yields CDR1 GTSNPN and CDR2 SVGIG (reference sequence). CDR3 length: 13 residues. Trimming cost V 5 bases and J 1 base, with 11 bases left between them. The CDR3 DNA sequence: TGTGCCTGGCGTGGGGGGGGGAACACTGAAGCTTTCTTT. Protein product: CAWRGGGNTEAFF.

The chain links TRBV28 to TRBJ1-5; D remains ambiguous. Trimming left V 5 bases short and J 1 base short, with 9 bases between. The CDR3 is 14 amino acids. Germline V gives CDR1 MDHEN, CDR2 SYDVKM. CDR3 protein: CASSDRESNQPQHF. The DNA for the CDR3 is TGTGCCAGCAGTGACCGGGAGAGCAATCAGCCCCAGCATTTT.

The chain couples TRBV5-1 to TRBJ1-6, with 7 positions matching TRBD1. From germline, CDR1 is SGHRS and CDR2 YFSETQ. The ends lost 4 bases at V and 3 bases at J; junction bases unmatched: 4. The length of the CDR3 is 15 residues. The CDR3 DNA reads as TGCGCCAGCAGCGACCGGGACAGCTATAATTCACCCCTCCACTTT. This gives the protein CASSDRDSYNSPLHF.

The chain employs TRBV4-1 and TRBJ1-1; 10 nucleotides agree with TRBD1. The CDR3 contains 15 residues. Unmatched junction bases numbered 6, after V lost 0 bases and J lost 8 bases. Germline values: CDR1 MGHRA, CDR2 YSYEKL. CDR3 region: CASSQDDRGRMEAFF. DNA for the CDR3: TGCGCCAGCAGCCAAGATGACAGGGGGCGGATGGAAGCTTTCTTT.